Sequencing of this TCR beta chain was carried out in a study of blood T cell repertoires in COVID-19. Deletions cut 4 bases from V and 6 bases from J, with 13 bases between. The CDR3 covers 14 residues. Germline-derived CDR1 and CDR2 are LNHDA and SQIVND (reference sequence). The repertoire was sequenced with immunoSEQ multiplex PCR; TCRdb's copy has only in-frame clones and lacks some. The data show about 210,000 clones, around four fifths seen once. Enrolled during active infection, Seattle patients were then followed longitudinally. The receptor was isolated from a woman between 65 and 79 years old with COVID-19, enrolled during active disease. The sequenced sample was peripheral blood. The chain has TRBV19 and TRBJ1-5; possible D gene TRBD1, 6 bases. The CDR3 DNA is TGTGCCAGTAGTACTACAGGGTCGGGTCAGCCCCAGCATTTT. It specifies CASSTTGSGQPQHF.